The T cell receptor (beta chain) under discussion was sequenced for a study of T cell responses to AZD1222 COVID-19 vaccine. Germline V lookup: CDR1 MNHNS, CDR2 SASEGT. Trimming cost V 8 bases and J 3 bases; bases outside gene matches: 9. The CDR3 spans 15 residues. The table came from immunoSEQ multiplex PCR; TCRdb's copy has only in-frame clones and leaves some out. Here the sample spans roughly 160,000 clones, approximately 90% being singletons. This receptor was taken from an adult who received the AZD1222 COVID-19 vaccine. The chain recombines TRBV6-1 with TRBJ1-1, with TRBD1 matching 10 bases. The material was peripheral blood, obtained 28 days after the second AZD1222 dose. The CDR3 protein is CASVGQGILDTEAFF. DNA of the CDR3: TGTGCCAGCGTGGGACAGGGGATTTTGGACACTGAAGCTTTCTTT.